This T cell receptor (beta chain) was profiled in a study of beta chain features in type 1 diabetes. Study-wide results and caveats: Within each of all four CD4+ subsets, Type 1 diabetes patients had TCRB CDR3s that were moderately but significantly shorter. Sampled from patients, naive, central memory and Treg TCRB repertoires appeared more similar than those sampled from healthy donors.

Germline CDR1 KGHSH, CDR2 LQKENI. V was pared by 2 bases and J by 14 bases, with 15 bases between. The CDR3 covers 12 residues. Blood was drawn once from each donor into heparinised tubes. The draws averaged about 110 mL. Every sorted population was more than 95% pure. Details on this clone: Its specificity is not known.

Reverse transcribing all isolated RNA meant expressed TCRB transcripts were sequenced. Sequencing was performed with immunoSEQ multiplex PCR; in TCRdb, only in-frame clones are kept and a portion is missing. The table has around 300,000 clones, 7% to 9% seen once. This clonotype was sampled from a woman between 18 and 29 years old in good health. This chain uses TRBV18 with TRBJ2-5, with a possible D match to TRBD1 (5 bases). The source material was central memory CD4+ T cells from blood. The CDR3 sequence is CASSPNSGQFYF. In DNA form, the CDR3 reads TGTGCCAGCTCACCAAATTCAGGACAATTTTACTTC. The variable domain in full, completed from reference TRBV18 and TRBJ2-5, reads NAGVMQNPRHLVRRRGQEARLRCSPMKGHSHVYWYRQLPEEGLKFMVYLQKENIIDESGMPKERFSAEFPKEGPSILRIQQVVRGDSAAYFCASSPNSGQFYFGPGTRLLVL.